This T cell receptor (beta chain) was obtained from a study of T cells in Graves' hyperthyroidism and ophthalmopathy. Findings of the study overall: Before onset, ophthalmopathy was predicted by the model a median about 6.2 months earlier. Ophthalmopathy could be told apart from stable hyperthyroidism with a 13 V-J model.

Amplified TCR beta CDR3 regions came from RNA transcripts. Initially, a first-round RT-PCR of the TCR CDR3 employed the HTBI primer set. MiXCR, applied by TCRdb to the multiplex PCR reads, yields one record per CDR3 protein. The sample has about 400,000 distinct CDR3 sequences; 20% to 30% are singletons. As concerns this clonotype: Its specificity is not known.

Extraction of PBMCs used 9 to 10 ml of fresh peripheral blood. Trimming took 3 bases from V and 3 from J; bases not matched to a gene: 2. The CDR3 length is 14 residues. The germline gives CDR1 SGHRS, CDR2 YFSETQ. Sequencing was carried out using blood. The sequence was obtained from a man aged 50-59 years with Graves' hyperthyroidism. This chain uses TRBV5-1 with TRBJ2-5; 10 nucleotides line up with TRBD2. CDR3 residues: CASSYTSGEETQYF. In DNA, the CDR3 is TGCGCCAGCAGCTATACTAGCGGGGAAGAGACCCAGTACTTC.